This T cell receptor beta chain appears in the sequencing data of a study of cytomegalovirus exposure and HLA in healthy donors. Study observations and caveats: About 180 TCR beta chains were listed as cytomegalovirus-associated.

Primers for the PCR totalled 60 Vbeta and 13 Jbeta. The assay was immunoSEQ multiplex PCR, and TCRdb's table has in-frame clones only and misses some. Among about 54,000 clones listed, approximately 82% were seen once. CDR1 and CDR2 from the germline V gene are SGHRS and YFSETQ. Trimming stripped 1 base from V and 3 bases from J, with 8 bases between. The CDR3 has 13 amino acids. With respect to this clone: The antigen remains unidentified.

The study sampled nominally healthy donors, though unrecorded immune exposures were likely. The chain is built from TRBV5-1 and TRBJ2-7, with D tentatively TRBD2 (5 bases). The receptor was derived from a woman aged 18-29 years in good health and CMV-seronegative. The source material was PBMCs. This chain's CDR3 is CASSLLEGYEQYF. The CDR3 bases are TGCGCCAGCAGCTTGCTCGAGGGCTACGAGCAGTACTTC.